The 2 T cell receptor beta chains below all came from one sample that was sequenced in a study of CD8 T cells in ankylosing spondylitis. Study conclusions and caveats: Made up of eight highly homologous variants, a TCR beta motif appeared characteristic of ankylosing spondylitis blood.

These receptors have no identified antigens. Via MiXCR, TCRdb re-called the 5' RACE reads, giving one row per CDR3 protein. The sample carries roughly 700,000 distinct CDR3 sequences, around a fifth recorded once. Sequenced material: blood, either unsorted or a sorted T cell fraction (not recorded which). Receptors originate from a male donor with ankylosing spondylitis.

The genes are TRBV6-2 or TRBV6-3 and TRBJ2-2, with a possible D match to TRBD2 (6 bases). CDR1 MNHEY and CDR2 SVGEGT come from the germline V gene. This CDR3 is built from 14 residues. The V and J ends lost 2 bases and 4 bases respectively, with 8 bases between them. The CDR3 DNA follows: TGTGCCAGCAGTTACCTGCGGGGCACCGGGGAGCTGTTTTTT. Its translation is CASSYLRGTGELFF.

The chain recombines TRBV2 with TRBJ2-3; TRBD2 matches at 9 bases. From germline, CDR1 is SNHLY and CDR2 FYNNEI. V lost 2 bases, J lost 3 bases, and 6 bases stayed unmatched. The CDR3 loop spans 16 amino acids. CDR3 nucleotide sequence: TGTGCCAGCAGTGAATGGGCTAGCGGGAAAACAGATACGCAGTATTTT. Protein product: CASSEWASGKTDTQYF.